Listed here are 24 T cell receptor beta chains from one sample, sequenced in a study of blood T cell repertoires in COVID-19. Some clones are missing from TCRdb's copy, which holds only in-frame ones; the method was immunoSEQ multiplex PCR. The repertoire holds 160,000 or so clones, 84% seen once, with about 8.9% in the top ten. Specimen: peripheral blood. The receptors originated from a woman in her 50s with acute or convalescent COVID-19.

The rearrangement links TRBV18 to TRBJ2-7; 10 bases map to TRBD2. V lost 3 bases and J lost 5; bases outside the gene matches: 10. CDR1 is KGHSH, CDR2 LQKENI, per germline. The CDR3 spans 16 residues. The CDR3 sequence: CASSPRTGLAMDEQYF. Written as DNA, the CDR3 is TGTGCCAGCTCACCCCGAACGGGACTAGCGATGGACGAGCAGTACTTC.

The chain links TRBV3-1 (or the pseudogene TRBV3-2) to TRBJ1-2; 8 bases match TRBD1. Germline V gene sequence: CDR1 LGHDT, CDR2 YNNKEL (reference sequence). The length of the CDR3 is 14 residues. Unmatched junction bases numbered 1, after V lost 2 bases and J lost 2 bases. The CDR3 loop is CASSQQGANYGYTF. The CDR3 DNA reads TGTGCCAGCAGCCAACAGGGGGCGAACTATGGCTACACCTTC.

This clone showed up just a few times. This sequence joins TRBV12-5 and TRBJ1-6, with D perhaps matching TRBD1 (6 bases). Germline CDR1 reads LGHNT; CDR2 reads FRNRAP. Trimming left V 2 bases short and J 0 bases short, with 11 bases between. The CDR3 has 17 residues. CDR3 DNA sequence: TGTGCTAGTGGTTTGACCCGACAGGACTCCTATAATTCACCCCTCCACTTT. As protein: CASGLTRQDSYNSPLHF.

There are a few counts of this clone. The chain is built from TRBV30 and TRBJ1-5; D is possibly TRBD1 (5 bases). V was cut by 3 bases and J by 6 bases, with 6 bases left in between. Germline CDR1 and CDR2: GTSNPN and SVGIG (reference sequence). The CDR3 runs to 11 residues. Here the CDR3 reads CAWRGLQPQHF. The CDR3 DNA reads TGTGCCTGGAGGGGGCTTCAGCCCCAGCATTTT.

The chain recombines TRBV27 with TRBJ2-1; 11 positions match TRBD2. V lost 5 bases to trimming and J lost 14 bases; unmatched junction nucleotides: 11. Germline V lookup: CDR1 MNHEY, CDR2 SMNVEV (reference sequence). The CDR3 loop spans 14 amino acids. The DNA for the CDR3 is TGTGCCAGCAGTACGTCCGGACTAGCGGGTATAAAGTTCTTC. Translating gives CASSTSGLAGIKFF.

V usage is TRBV6-2 or TRBV6-3 and J usage is TRBJ1-5; 8 bases match TRBD1. The CDR3 totals 15 residues. V trimming: 2 bases; J trimming: 4 bases; junction bases outside the gene matches: 4. Germline CDR1 reads MNHEY; CDR2 reads SVGEGT. Here the CDR3 DNA reads TGTGCCAGCAGTTACGTGGACAGGGCGAATCAGCCCCAGCATTTT. Amino acids: CASSYVDRANQPQHF.

This sequence joins TRBV11-2 and TRBJ2-7; TRBD2 matches at 10 bases. The CDR3 is made up of 15 amino acids. With 5 bases clipped from V and 3 bases from J, the junction kept 7 bases outside the gene matches. CDR1 and CDR2 from the germline V gene are SGHAT and FQNNGV. The CDR3 sequence is CASSQRRTSGYEQYF. The CDR3 region has the DNA TGTGCCAGCAGCCAACGGAGGACTAGCGGCTACGAGCAGTACTTC.

In its sample, this clone was seen once. The chain has TRBV6-2 or TRBV6-3 and TRBJ2-7; D is unclear. The germline V gene encodes CDR1 MNHEY and CDR2 SVGEGT. The V end was cut by 0 bases, the J end by 2 bases, with 23 bases between. The CDR3 loop spans 19 amino acids. The CDR3 nucleotides read TGTGCCAGCAGTTACTCGGAAAGGCCCAACCCAGGCAGGACCTACGAGCAGTACTTC. Its translation: CASSYSERPNPGRTYEQYF.

The chain carries TRBV28 and TRBJ1-5; no firm D call. The CDR3 consists of 14 residues. Per the germline V gene, CDR1 is MDHEN and CDR2 is SYDVKM. V dropped 1 base and J dropped 3 bases, with 7 bases sitting between them. CDR3 loop: CASSLSQANQPQHF. In nucleotides, the CDR3 is TGTGCCAGCAGTTTATCGCAAGCCAATCAGCCCCAGCATTTT. Full variable domain (missing parts from reference TRBV28 and TRBJ1-5): DVKVTQSSRYLVKRTGEKVFLECVQDMDHENMFWYRQDPGLGLRLIYFSYDVKMKEKGDIPEGYSVSREKKERFSLILESASTNQTSMYLCASSLSQANQPQHFGDGTRLSIL.

This clone was counted a single time. The V and J genes are TRBV24-1 and TRBJ2-5, with 10 bases that match TRBD1. The CDR3 is 15 amino acids. Germline V gene sequence: CDR1 KGHDR, CDR2 SFDVKD. J was trimmed by 5 bases and V by 3 bases; bases with no gene match: 5. The CDR3 region has the DNA TGTGCCACCAGTGATCCTAGGACAGGGGGGGAGACCCAGTACTTC. Its translation is CATSDPRTGGETQYF.

The chain couples TRBV10-3 to TRBJ2-5; D may be TRBD1 (7 bases). This CDR3 contains 15 residues. The germline gives CDR1 ENHRY, CDR2 SYGVKD. The ends were cut back, 2 bases at V and 1 base at J, with 11 bases in the middle. CDR3 loop: CAISEAGQTQETQYF. The CDR3 DNA follows: TGTGCCATCAGTGAGGCGGGACAGACCCAAGAGACCCAGTACTTC.

This chain links TRBV6-4 with TRBJ1-2; D possibly corresponds to TRBD1 (6 bases). The germline V gene has CDR1 MRHNA and CDR2 SNTAGT. The CDR3 has 13 residues. Trimming took off 6 bases at V and 4 bases at J, with 12 bases between the two ends. The CDR3 sequence is CASRAGAPYGYTF. The CDR3 bases are TGTGCCAGCAGAGCAGGGGCTCCCTATGGCTACACCTTC.

The count of this clone is one. V gene TRBV12-3 or TRBV12-4 combines with J gene TRBJ1-3, with D possibly being TRBD1 (6 bases). The CDR3 is 12 amino acids. V was cut by 5 bases and J by 9 bases, with 11 bases left in between. CDR3 loop: CASSTGSPTIYF. The CDR3 DNA is TGTGCCAGCAGTACAGGGTCCCCCACCATATATTTT.

This clone was counted once. The rearrangement uses TRBV7-3 and TRBJ2-1, with D possibly being TRBD1 (5 bases). CDR1 and CDR2 from the germline V gene are SGHTA and FQGTGA. V lost 1 base and J 4 bases, leaving 17 bases between the germline ends. This CDR3 has 17 amino acids. This CDR3 reads CASSLRSRPGMYNEQFF. As DNA, the CDR3 is TGTGCCAGCAGCTTAAGGTCGAGGCCAGGGATGTACAATGAGCAGTTCTTC.

This clone was seen only once. J is TRBJ2-7 and V is TRBV19, with D possibly TRBD1 on 5 matching bases. The CDR3 has 15 residues. V was trimmed by 2 bases and J by 6 bases, leaving 17 bases between them. Germline CDR1 LNHDA, CDR2 SQIVND (reference sequence). The CDR3 nucleotides read TGTGCCAGTAGTATAAGCCCCGCGCAGGGCGCCGAGCAGTACTTC. It yields the protein CASSISPAQGAEQYF.

The chain recombines TRBV7-2 with TRBJ2-1; no reliable D call. The CDR3 is made up of 15 amino acids. V was trimmed by 5 bases and J by 4 bases, leaving 15 bases between them. The germline V gene has CDR1 SGHTA and CDR2 FQGNSA. CDR3 residues: CASSLSSSGYNEQFF. DNA for the CDR3: TGTGCCAGCAGCCTTAGCTCATCCGGTTACAATGAGCAGTTCTTC.

V and J are TRBV13 and TRBJ2-7; 7 bases are shared with TRBD2. The V gene's germline CDR1 is PRHDT and CDR2 FYEKMQ (reference sequence). V shed 0 bases, J shed 6 bases, and the junction held 14 bases outside the gene matches. The CDR3 consists of 17 residues. CDR3 in amino acids: CASSLGLRRERFAEQYF. The CDR3 DNA reads TGTGCCAGCAGCTTAGGCCTACGGCGGGAGAGATTTGCCGAGCAGTACTTC.

The rearrangement joins TRBV9 to TRBJ2-2, with TRBD2 matching 9 bases. The CDR3 length is 14 residues. Germline trimming cut 7 bases from V and 2 bases from J; bases unmatched to any gene: 3. Germline V gives CDR1 SGDLS, CDR2 YYNGEE. CDR3 loop: CASQREANTGELFF. CDR3 in DNA: TGTGCCAGCCAGCGGGAGGCCAACACCGGGGAGCTGTTTTTT.

The chain recombines TRBV20-1 with TRBJ2-1; the D is unclear. Deletions cut 3 bases from V and 9 bases from J, with 6 bases between. In germline, CDR1 is DFQATT, CDR2 SNEGSKA (reference sequence). This CDR3 is built from 10 residues. CDR3 residues: CSARWSEQFF. Here the CDR3 DNA reads TGCAGTGCTAGGTGGAGTGAGCAGTTCTTC.

The chain combines TRBV29-1 with TRBJ1-5; D not certain. The germline V and J ends were trimmed by 4 bases and 3 bases, with 7 bases remaining between them. Germline lookup yields CDR1 SQVTM and CDR2 ANQGSEA. The CDR3 has 12 amino acids. The CDR3 DNA follows: TGCAGCGTTGGCCAGGTCAATCAGCCCCAGCATTTT. This codes for CSVGQVNQPQHF. Full variable domain (remainder filled in from reference TRBV29-1 and TRBJ1-5): SAVISQKPSRDICQRGTSLTIQCQVDSQVTMMFWYRQQPGQSLTLIATANQGSEATYESGFVIDKFPISRPNLTFSTLTVSNMSPEDSSIYLCSVGQVNQPQHFGDGTRLSIL.

This clone has a handful of counts. The chain employs TRBV5-3 and TRBJ2-7; 9 nucleotides line up with TRBD2. TRBV5-3 has ORF status, its function being uncertain. The CDR3 totals 16 residues. Trimming removed 3 bases from V and 0 bases from J; junction bases left unmatched: 7. Here the CDR3 DNA reads TGTGCCAGAAGCTCGGGCGGGAGGGTAAGCTCCTACGAGCAGTACTTC. Translation gives CARSSGGRVSSYEQYF.

The chain employs TRBV19 and TRBJ2-7; 16 bases fit TRBD2. The CDR3 extends over 21 amino acids. Unmatched junction bases numbered 21, after V lost 4 bases and J lost 6 bases. CDR1 LNHDA and CDR2 SQIVND come from the germline V gene (reference sequence). CDR3 nucleotide sequence: TGTGCCAGTAGTAGTCCCGGGACAGGGGCCGGGACTAGCGGGAGGGCCGGCGAGCAGTACTTC. As protein: CASSSPGTGAGTSGRAGEQYF.

The rearrangement links TRBV9 to TRBJ2-2; no firm D call. V dropped 7 bases and J dropped 2 bases, with 15 bases sitting between them. There are 15 residues in the CDR3. Germline CDR1 and CDR2: SGDLS and YYNGEE. CDR3 DNA: TGTGCCAGCCACAATGGTGATGGTAACACCGGGGAGCTGTTTTTT. Its translation is CASHNGDGNTGELFF.

The rearrangement links TRBV4-3 to TRBJ2-3, with 13 positions matching TRBD2. CDR1 and CDR2 (germline): LGHNA, YSLEER. V shed 4 bases, J shed 6 bases, and the junction held 7 bases outside the gene matches. The CDR3 is 16 amino acids. The CDR3 DNA reads TGCGCCAGCAGCCCAGAAACTAGCGGGGGGGCCGATACGCAGTATTTT. Encoded protein: CASSPETSGGADTQYF.